This record looks at one T cell receptor beta chain sequence and its context. Different DNA sequences within this sample yield the same CDR3. This sample was included in a study of blood T cell repertoires in COVID-19. Overall study context: Spain, Italy and the United States supplied samples that represented acute and convalescent COVID-19. PBMCs, B-cell-depleted T cells, or T cells provided the cDNA or gDNA that made up the material.

Trimming at V came to 0 bases and at J to 7 bases, leaving 3 bases not matched to a gene. The germline gives CDR1 SGHRS, CDR2 YFSETQ. CDR3 length equals 13 residues. Per the authors' pipeline: Amplification of reference gene primers provided the estimated nucleated cell counts. TCRdb keeps only in-frame clones here, not all; method: immunoSEQ multiplex PCR. The DNA gave D and trimming, while V, J and clone size come from that table. The table has over 350,000 clones, about 89% seen once; the top ten hold about 4.3%. The sequence was obtained from a woman aged 30 to 39 with acute or convalescent COVID-19. Source material: peripheral blood. The V and J genes are TRBV5-1 and TRBJ1-2; TRBD1 matches 7 bases. The CDR3 nucleotides are TGCGCCAGCAGCTTGGACAGGGGAGGTGGCTACACCTTC. Translation: CASSLDRGGGYTF. Looking up the rest from reference TRBV5-1 and TRBJ1-2 gives the full variable domain: KAGVTQTPRYLIKTRGQQVTLSCSPISGHRSVSWYQQTPGQGLQFLFEYFSETQRNKGNFPGRFSGRQFSNSRSEMNVSTLELGDSALYLCASSLDRGGGYTFGSGTRLTVV.